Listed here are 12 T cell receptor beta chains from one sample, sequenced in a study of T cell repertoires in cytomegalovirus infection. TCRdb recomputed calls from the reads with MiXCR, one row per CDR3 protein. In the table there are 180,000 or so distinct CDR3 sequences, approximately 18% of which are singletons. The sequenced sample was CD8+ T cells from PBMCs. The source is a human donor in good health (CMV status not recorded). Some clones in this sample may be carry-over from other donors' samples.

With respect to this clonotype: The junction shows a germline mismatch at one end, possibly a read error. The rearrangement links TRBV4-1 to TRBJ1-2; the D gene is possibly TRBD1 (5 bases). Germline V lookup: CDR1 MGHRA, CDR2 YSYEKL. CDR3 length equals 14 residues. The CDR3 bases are TGCGCCAGCAGCCCGGGGACCCAACCGCCAGCTCGCAGATTC. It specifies CASSPGTQPPARRF.

This CDR3 is CASSPSDRGGVAQETQYF. The CDR3 nucleotides are TGTGCCAGCAGCCCCAGTGACAGGGGGGGTGTCGCCCAAGAGACCCAGTACTTC. The chain has TRBV7-7 and TRBJ2-5; 9 nucleotides match TRBD1. V trimming: 5 bases; J trimming: 1 base; junction bases outside the gene matches: 14. The CDR3 is 18 residues long. Germline V lookup: CDR1 SSHAT, CDR2 FNYEAQ (reference sequence).

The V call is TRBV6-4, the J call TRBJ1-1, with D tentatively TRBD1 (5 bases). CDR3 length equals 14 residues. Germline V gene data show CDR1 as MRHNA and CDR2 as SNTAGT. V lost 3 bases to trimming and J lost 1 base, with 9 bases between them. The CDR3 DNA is TGTGCCAGCAGTGAGAGGGGCGGGAACACTGAAGCTTTCTTT. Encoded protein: CASSERGGNTEAFF.

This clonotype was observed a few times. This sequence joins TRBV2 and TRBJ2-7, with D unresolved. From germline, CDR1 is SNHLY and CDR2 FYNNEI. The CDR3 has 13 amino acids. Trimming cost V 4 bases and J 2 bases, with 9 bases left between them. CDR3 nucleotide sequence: TGTGCCAGCAGTGTTGGCAGCACCTACGAGCAGTACTTC. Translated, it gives CASSVGSTYEQYF.

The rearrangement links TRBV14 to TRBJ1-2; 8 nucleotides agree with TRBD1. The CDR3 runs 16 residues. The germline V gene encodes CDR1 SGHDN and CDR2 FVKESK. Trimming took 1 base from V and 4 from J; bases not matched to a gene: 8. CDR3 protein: CASSQGGQGRSYGYTF. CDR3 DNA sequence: TGTGCCAGCAGCCAAGGTGGACAGGGCCGTTCCTATGGCTACACCTTC. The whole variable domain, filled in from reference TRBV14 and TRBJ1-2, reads EAGVTQFPSHSVIEKGQTVTLRCDPISGHDNLYWYRRVMGKEIKFLLHFVKESKQDESGMPNNRFLAERTGGTYSTLKVQPAELEDSGVYFCASSQGGQGRSYGYTFGSGTRLTVV.

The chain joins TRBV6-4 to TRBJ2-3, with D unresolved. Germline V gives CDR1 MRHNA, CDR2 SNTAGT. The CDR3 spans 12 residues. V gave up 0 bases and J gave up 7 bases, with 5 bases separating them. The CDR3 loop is CASSDSGNTQYF. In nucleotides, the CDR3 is TGTGCCAGCAGTGACTCGGGGAATACGCAGTATTTT.

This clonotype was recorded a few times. In DNA form, the CDR3 reads TGTGCCAGCAGTTTTGGGGGAGAGGAATTTAACGAGCAGTACTTC. It encodes CASSFGGEEFNEQYF. J is TRBJ2-7 and V is TRBV28; D may correspond to TRBD1 or TRBD2 (5 bases each). Trimming shortened V by 3 bases and J by 5 bases, and 17 bases separated the two germline ends. The CDR3 consists of 15 residues. Germline CDR1 MDHEN, CDR2 SYDVKM.

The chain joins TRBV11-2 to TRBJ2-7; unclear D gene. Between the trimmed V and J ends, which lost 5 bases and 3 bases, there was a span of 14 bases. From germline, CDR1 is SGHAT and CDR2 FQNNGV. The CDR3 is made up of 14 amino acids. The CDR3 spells CASSPSASNYEQYF. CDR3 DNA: TGTGCCAGCAGCCCTTCCGCGTCAAACTACGAGCAGTACTTC. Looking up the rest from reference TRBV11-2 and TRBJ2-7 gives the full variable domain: EAGVAQSPRYKIIEKRQSVAFWCNPISGHATLYWYQQILGQGPKLLIQFQNNGVVDDSQLPKDRFSAERLKGVDSTLKIQPAKLEDSAVYLCASSPSASNYEQYFGPGTRLTVT.

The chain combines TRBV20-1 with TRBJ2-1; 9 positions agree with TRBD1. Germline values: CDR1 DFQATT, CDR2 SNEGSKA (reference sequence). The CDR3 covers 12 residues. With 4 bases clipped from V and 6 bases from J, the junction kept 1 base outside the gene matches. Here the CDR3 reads CSATDRGNEQFF. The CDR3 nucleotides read TGCAGTGCTACGGACAGGGGCAATGAGCAGTTCTTC.

The CDR3 region is CASSGSGLYNEQFF. The CDR3 nucleotides read TGTGCCAGCAGCGGCAGTGGGCTTTACAATGAGCAGTTCTTC. The chain uses TRBV7-9 and TRBJ2-1; D not certain. Germline V gene lookup returns CDR1 SEHNR and CDR2 FQNEAQ (reference sequence). CDR3 length equals 14 residues. Trimming pared 5 bases from V and 4 bases from J, leaving 12 bases between.

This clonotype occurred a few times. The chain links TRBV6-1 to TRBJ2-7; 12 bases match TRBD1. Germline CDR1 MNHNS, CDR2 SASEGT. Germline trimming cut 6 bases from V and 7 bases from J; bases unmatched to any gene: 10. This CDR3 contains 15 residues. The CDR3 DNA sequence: TGTGCCAGCAGCCCTAGGGACAGGGGGCTTCGGGAGCAGTACTTC. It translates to CASSPRDRGLREQYF.

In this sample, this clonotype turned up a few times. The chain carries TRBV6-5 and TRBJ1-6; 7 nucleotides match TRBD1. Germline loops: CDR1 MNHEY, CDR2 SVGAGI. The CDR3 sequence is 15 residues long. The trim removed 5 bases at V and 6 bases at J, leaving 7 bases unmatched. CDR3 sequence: CASSKPGTANSPLHF. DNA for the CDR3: TGTGCCAGCAGTAAGCCGGGGACAGCTAATTCACCCCTCCACTTT.